This T cell receptor beta chain was captured by sequencing in a study of OX40 agonist ivuxolimab in advanced cancers. About the investigation overall: The costimulatory receptor OX40 (CD134) was targeted by ivuxolimab, a fully human IgG2 agonistic monoclonal antibody. Intravenous ivuxolimab was administered to patients every 2 weeks at six dose levels: 0.01, 0.1, 0.3, 1.5, 3 and 10 mg/kg. Of the roughly 51 patients in dose escalation, about 20 had hepatocellular carcinoma, some 15 had melanoma, 9 had renal cell carcinoma and 9 had head and neck cancer. A male proportion of nearly 85% and a mean age of approximately 58 years, ranging from 23 to 79, were recorded for the dose-escalation cohort. Prior anti-PD-1, anti-PD-L1 or anti-CTLA-4 therapy was permitted, and approximately 40% of dose-escalation patients had received checkpoint inhibitors. Partial responses were achieved by three dose-escalation patients, of whom one had hepatocellular carcinoma and two had cutaneous melanoma. Peripheral TCRbeta sequencing aimed to test whether ivuxolimab altered TCR sequence diversity and caused clonal T-cell expansion. The paper describes the monotherapy dose-escalation part (N = 52 patients) of the phase I trial of ivuxolimab.

Study-level results and caveats: On average, CD8+ T cells showed more expanded clones than CD4+ T cells after ivuxolimab. Low levels of normalized T-cell clonal expansion were also seen in some patients who did not respond. At doses of 0.1 to 3.0 mg/kg, clonal expansion of both CD4+ and CD8+ blood T cells was observed from baseline to week 6. The antigen specificity of the peripheral T cells that underwent clonal expansion was not determined. Partial responders in the 0.1-3.0 mg/kg groups had among the lowest normalized peripheral clonal expansion, especially among CD8+ T cells.

Patients with autoimmune disease history or receiving systemic immunosuppression were excluded from the trial. Peripheral blood for TCR sequencing was drawn from every dose cohort at baseline, at cycle 4 day 1 and at cycle 7 day 1. The samples were drawn from a first-in-human, open-label, multicenter phase I dose-escalation trial of ivuxolimab. The trial enrolled adults with locally advanced or metastatic head and neck squamous cell, hepatocellular, melanoma or renal cell carcinoma. Before TCR sequencing, CD4+ T cells and CD8+ T cells from peripheral blood were sorted into separate populations. Trimming accounts for 0 bases at V and 0 bases at J, while the number of junction bases matched to no gene is 1. The CDR3 runs 15 amino acids, cysteine and phenylalanine included. The DNA shown is the 45-base CDR3, in frame from base 1. Taken from the germline V gene, the CDR1 and CDR2 loops are MGHRA and YSYEKL.

Genomic DNA was isolated from the sorted cells so that the TCRbeta CDR3 region could be sequenced. The immunoSEQ Assay was used for sequencing of TCRbeta CDR3 regions. In its TCRdb copy, this immuneACCESS table keeps in-frame sequences only and misses some clones. Where compared with another copy, unresolved V genes explain less than half of these, and the others have no known cause. The sample table shows 100,000 or so clones, and about 96% are seen once. Around 2% of the sample comes from the top ten. As for this clone: It has no known antigen specificity. No base quality values were provided; no much bigger clone lies one nucleotide off.

Sequenced material: CD4+ or CD8+ T cells sorted from blood, taken in a trial of the OX40 agonist ivuxolimab. The clonotype was recovered from an adult with an advanced solid tumor such as melanoma, head and neck, liver or kidney cancer. The chain was built from TRBV4-1 and TRBJ2-5, with TRBD1 matching 7 junction bases. The CDR3 reads as follows: CASSQEDRDQETQYF. The nucleotide sequence reads as follows: TGCGCCAGCAGCCAAGAAGACAGGGACCAAGAGACCCAGTACTTC.